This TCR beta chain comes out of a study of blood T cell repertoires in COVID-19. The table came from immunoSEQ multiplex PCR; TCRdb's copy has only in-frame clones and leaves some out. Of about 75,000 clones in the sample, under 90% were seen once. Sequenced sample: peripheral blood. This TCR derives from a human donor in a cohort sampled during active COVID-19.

CDR3 amino acids: CASSGQANEQFF. The CDR3 coding sequence is TGCGCCAGCAGCGGACAGGCCAATGAGCAGTTCTTC. This chain links TRBV10-1 with TRBJ2-1; 7 bases fit TRBD1. The length of the CDR3 is 12 residues. Germline loops: CDR1 WNHNN, CDR2 SYGVQD (reference sequence). Germline trimming cut 6 bases from V and 6 bases from J; bases unmatched to any gene: 2.